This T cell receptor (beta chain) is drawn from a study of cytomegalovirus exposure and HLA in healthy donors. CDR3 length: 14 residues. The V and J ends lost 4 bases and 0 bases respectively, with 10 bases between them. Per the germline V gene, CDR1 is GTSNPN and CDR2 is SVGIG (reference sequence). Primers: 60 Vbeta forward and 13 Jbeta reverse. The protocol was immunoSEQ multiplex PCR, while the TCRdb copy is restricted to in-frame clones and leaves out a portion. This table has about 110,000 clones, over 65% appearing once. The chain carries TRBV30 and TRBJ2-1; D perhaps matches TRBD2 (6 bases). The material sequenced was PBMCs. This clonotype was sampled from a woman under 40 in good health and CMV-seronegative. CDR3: CAWIPGSSYNEQFF. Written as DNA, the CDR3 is TGTGCCTGGATCCCCGGGAGCTCCTACAATGAGCAGTTCTTC.